This TCR beta chain was recorded in a study of early T cells in non-severe SARS-CoV-2 infection. At the level of the study: From unsorted whole blood, bulk RNA was sequenced, and the chains remained unpaired.

Notes on the study in general: CD4 and private specificities were missed by VDJdb matching, which favored anti-spike CD8 responses.

Attachment of unique molecular identifiers was made to individual cDNA molecules. MiXCR, run by TCRdb on the 5' RACE reads, gives a single entry per CDR3 protein. The data hold approximately 71,000 distinct CDR3 sequences, with 9.5% to 15% observed a single time. Notes on this clonotype: Its antigen is not known. Its ends do not fully match the called genes, so a read error is possible.

Germline-derived CDR1 and CDR2 are DFQATT and SNEGSKA (reference sequence). The CDR3 totals 16 residues. The TCR originated in an adult who was a healthcare worker with PCR-confirmed SARS-CoV-2 infection or an uninfected control (not recorded which). Sequenced material: whole blood, taken at baseline. The J gene is TRBJ2-1, the V gene TRBV20-1, with 8 bases matching TRBD2. CDR3 amino acids: CSARDRGTRAYNEQLF. In DNA form, the CDR3 reads TGCAGTGCTAGAGATCGGGGGACTAGGGCCTACAATGAGCAGCTCTTC.